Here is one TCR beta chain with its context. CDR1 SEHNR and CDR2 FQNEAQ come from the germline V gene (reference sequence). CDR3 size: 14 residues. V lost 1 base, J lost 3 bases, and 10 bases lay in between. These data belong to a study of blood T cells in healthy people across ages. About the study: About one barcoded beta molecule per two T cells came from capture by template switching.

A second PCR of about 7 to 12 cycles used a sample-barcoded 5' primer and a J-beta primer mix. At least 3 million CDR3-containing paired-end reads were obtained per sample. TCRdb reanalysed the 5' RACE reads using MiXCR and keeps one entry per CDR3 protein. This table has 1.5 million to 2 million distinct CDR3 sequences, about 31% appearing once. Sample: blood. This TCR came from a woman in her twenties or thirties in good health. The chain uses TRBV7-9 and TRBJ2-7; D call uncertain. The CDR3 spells CASSLEGWGYEQYF. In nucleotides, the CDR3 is TGTGCCAGCAGCTTAGAGGGATGGGGCTACGAGCAGTACTTC.